The clone carrying this TCR beta chain occurred many times. Its cognate antigen is unknown. The data originate from a study of T-cell memory formation after mild COVID-19. Turning to the study itself: Clustering of TCRs was largely donor specific.

Study findings and constraints: Clones contracting over day 15 to 85 were CD4/CD8 balanced, with later expanders leaning CD4+.

With constant-segment primers, 5'RACE yielded cDNA libraries of TCR alpha and TCR beta that carried sample barcodes and UMIs. TCRdb independently ran MiXCR on the 5' RACE reads; one entry per CDR3 protein. The sample holds about 15,000 distinct CDR3 sequences, about a quarter seen once. There are 15 residues in the CDR3. CDR1 is MDHEN, CDR2 SYDVKM, per germline. Deletions cut 5 bases from V and 3 bases from J, with 15 bases between. This chain connects TRBV28 to TRBJ2-3, with D perhaps matching TRBD2 (5 bases). The source is a man between 18 and 35 years old who had mild COVID-19 (a few samples of this study predate the infection). Cell type and time point are not known. The sequenced material came from PBMCs or a T cell subset sorted from them (not recorded which). CDR3 in amino acids: CASSPLRAVTDTQYF. For the CDR3, the DNA is TGTGCCAGCAGTCCCCTACGAGCGGTAACAGATACGCAGTATTTT.